The present T cell receptor beta chain was sequenced within a study of shared clonotypes between healthy human individuals. Naive CD8 populations comprised CD45RO-negative cells positively selected for CCR7, excluding terminally differentiated effector memory CD45RA+ cells. This clone was seen once. As yet, its antigen is unknown. Assay used: immunoSEQ multiplex PCR; TCRdb lists only in-frame clones, some missing. The table records around 550,000 clones, about 95% of them present only once. Study-wide points: Roughly 5% of naive CD4 clonotypes were shared across a few donors. Clonotype sharing among the donors was expected to vary with sequencing depth. Larger estimated richness was generally seen in naive subsets than in memory subsets.

V trimming: 2 bases; J trimming: 6 bases; junction bases outside the gene matches: 6. Germline loops: CDR1 SEHNR, CDR2 FQNEAQ (reference sequence). The CDR3 runs to 14 residues. This chain connects TRBV7-9 to TRBJ1-2; 7 bases agree with TRBD1. The source material was naive CD8+ T cells sorted from blood. The sequence was obtained from a woman aged 25 to 39 in good health. The CDR3 region is CASSLQGTDDGYTF. In nucleotides, the CDR3 is TGTGCCAGCAGCTTACAAGGGACAGACGATGGCTACACCTTC.